The sequence of this T cell receptor beta chain was determined in a study of CD8+CD57+ T cells in acquired aplastic anemia. Across the study: The study obtained an average of roughly 3 ug of DNA from sorted CD4+ and CD8+ cells. Whole-study results and caveats: In common between the patients and the controls were twenty-nine CD8+ CDR3 sequences.

TCR beta VDJ combinations and CDR3 sequences were profiled from genomic DNA. TCRdb processed the reads anew with MiXCR; each CDR3 protein has one entry. The sample yields some 180,000 distinct CDR3 sequences, 50% to 65% seen once. The patients chosen for sequencing had shown expansion of CD8+CD57+ cells (detected by flow cytometry). Every one of the patients had aplastic anemia (severe, acquired). Notes on this clonotype: Its antigen is undetermined.

Germline CDR1 reads SEHNR; CDR2 reads FQNEAQ (reference sequence). This CDR3 has 15 amino acids. V was shortened by 2 bases and J by 2 bases, with 7 bases between the two germline ends. The TCR sequence derives from a human donor with aplastic anemia. The material sequenced was sorted CD4+, CD8+, or CD8+CD57+ T cells (not recorded which) from PBMCs. The chain carries TRBV7-9 and TRBJ2-6, with a weak D call TRBD2 (5 bases). The CDR3 coding sequence is TGTGCCAGCAGCTTATCCGGGACTGGGGCCAACGTCCTGACTTTC. Its translation is CASSLSGTGANVLTF.